The next 8 T cell receptor beta chains were all read from a single sample in a study of blood T cell repertoires in COVID-19. TCRdb's table, derived via immunoSEQ multiplex PCR, lists solely in-frame clones and lacks some. The sample includes about 200,000 clones, roughly nine tenths of them seen just once. The sample was PBMCs or T cells enriched from blood (not recorded which). These receptors all stem from a woman aged 25 to 39 who had recovered from COVID-19.

The rearrangement joins TRBV19 to TRBJ1-3; TRBD1 is a possible D gene (6 bases). The CDR3 is made up of 14 amino acids. The V end lost 5 bases, the J end lost 2 bases, and 10 bases lay between the germline ends. Germline V gives CDR1 LNHDA, CDR2 SQIVND (reference sequence). The CDR3 protein is CASSQQGPGNTIYF. CDR3 nucleotides: TGTGCCAGTAGTCAACAGGGACCTGGAAACACCATATATTTT.

The chain links TRBV27 to TRBJ2-7; D is possibly TRBD1 (6 bases). From germline, CDR1 is MNHEY and CDR2 SMNVEV (reference sequence). The ends were cut back, 9 bases at V and 6 bases at J, with 18 bases in the middle. This CDR3 comprises 13 residues. The CDR3 nucleotides are TGTGCCAGTCAGGGGTTGGTTGCGCGCGAGCAGTACTTC. It is translated as CASQGLVAREQYF.

The chain recombines TRBV7-8 with TRBJ1-6; the D gene is possibly TRBD1 (6 bases). CDR1 is SGHVS, CDR2 FQNEAQ, per germline. V lost 2 bases, J lost 9 bases, and 17 bases lay in between. The CDR3 extends over 16 amino acids. CDR3 sequence reads: CASSLSGGAGGSPLHF. The DNA of the CDR3 is TGTGCCAGCAGCTTATCTGGGGGGGCCGGAGGTTCACCCCTCCACTTT. Filled out from reference TRBV7-8 and TRBJ1-6, the complete variable domain reads GAGVSQSPRYKVAKRGQDVALRCDPISGHVSLFWYQQALGQGPEFLTYFQNEAQLDKSGLPSDRFFAERPEGSVSTLKIQRTQQEDSAVYLCASSLSGGAGGSPLHFGNGTRLTVT.

The chain is built from TRBV6-2 or TRBV6-3 and TRBJ1-5; 7 bases agree with TRBD1. Looked up from germline, CDR1 is MNHEY and CDR2 is SVGEGT. V gave up 6 bases and J gave up 3 bases; unmatched junction bases: 5. This CDR3 region has 14 residues. This CDR3 is CASSDDRDNQPQHF. The CDR3 DNA reads as TGTGCCAGCAGCGATGACAGGGACAATCAGCCCCAGCATTTT.

The chain has TRBV7-6 and TRBJ2-7, with TRBD2 as a possible D gene (6 bases). The CDR3 runs 14 residues. V gave up 6 bases and J gave up 4 bases, with 16 bases separating them. Germline CDR1 reads SGHVS; CDR2 reads FNYEAQ. The CDR3 reads CASSQRLEGYEQYF. DNA of the CDR3: TGTGCCAGCAGTCAAAGGTTGGAGGGTTACGAGCAGTACTTC.

The chain combines TRBV27 with TRBJ1-1; D is perhaps TRBD1 (5 bases). V lost 4 bases, J lost 0 bases, and 15 bases lay in between. Germline V gene sequence: CDR1 MNHEY, CDR2 SMNVEV (reference sequence). CDR3 length: 16 residues. CDR3: CASSSGWGKLNTEAFF. CDR3 DNA sequence: TGTGCCAGCAGTTCCGGGTGGGGCAAATTGAACACTGAAGCTTTCTTT.

The chain uses TRBV6-5 and TRBJ1-5; D not resolved. V was clipped by 6 bases and J by 3 bases, with 6 bases between them. Germline V lookup: CDR1 MNHEY, CDR2 SVGAGI. The CDR3 is 12 residues long. This CDR3 reads CASRTANQPQHF. CDR3 nucleotide sequence: TGTGCCAGCAGAACAGCCAATCAGCCCCAGCATTTT.

The gene calls are TRBV4-1 and TRBJ2-7; D not certain. V shed 0 bases and J shed 0 bases, with 12 bases lying between them. The CDR3 is made up of 16 amino acids. CDR1 is MGHRA, CDR2 YSYEKL, per germline. Here the CDR3 reads CASSQEFPRGSYEQYF. CDR3 bases: TGCGCCAGCAGCCAAGAATTCCCACGCGGCTCCTACGAGCAGTACTTC.